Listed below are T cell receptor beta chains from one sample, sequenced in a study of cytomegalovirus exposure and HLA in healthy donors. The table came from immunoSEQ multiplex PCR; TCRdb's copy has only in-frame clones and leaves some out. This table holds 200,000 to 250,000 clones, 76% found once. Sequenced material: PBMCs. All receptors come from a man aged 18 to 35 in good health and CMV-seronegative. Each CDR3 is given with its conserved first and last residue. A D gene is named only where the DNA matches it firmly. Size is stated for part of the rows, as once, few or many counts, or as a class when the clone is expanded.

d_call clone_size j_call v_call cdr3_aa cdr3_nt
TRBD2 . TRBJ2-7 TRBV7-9 CASSLSLANEQYF TGTGCCAGCAGCTTATCACTAGCGAACGAGCAGTACTTC
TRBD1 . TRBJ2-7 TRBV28 CASSPRTGRIYEQYF TGTGCCAGCAGTCCCAGGACAGGGAGGATCTACGAGCAGTACTTC
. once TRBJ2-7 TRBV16 CASSQSSGYEQYF TGTGCCAGCAGCCAATCTTCGGGCTACGAGCAGTACTTC
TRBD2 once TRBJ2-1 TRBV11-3 CASSSERGRRNEQFF TGTGCCAGCAGCTCCGAGCGGGGCCGTCGGAATGAGCAGTTCTTC
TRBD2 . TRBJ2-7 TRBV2 CASSELLLAGGPSFTYEQYF TGTGCCAGCAGTGAATTACTCCTAGCGGGAGGGCCTTCTTTTACGTACGAGCAGTACTTC
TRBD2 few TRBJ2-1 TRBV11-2 CASEAGGSYNEQFF TGTGCCAGTGAAGCGGGAGGATCCTACAATGAGCAGTTCTTC
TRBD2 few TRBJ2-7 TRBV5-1 CASSLTSGRADEQYF TGCGCCAGCAGCTTAACTAGCGGGAGGGCCGATGAGCAGTACTTC
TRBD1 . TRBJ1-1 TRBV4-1 CASSHGGQGPEAFF TGCGCCAGCAGCCACGGAGGACAGGGGCCTGAAGCTTTCTTT
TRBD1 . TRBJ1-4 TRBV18 CASSPPGQGAAEKLFF TGTGCCAGCTCACCACCAGGACAGGGGGCGGCTGAAAAACTGTTTTTT
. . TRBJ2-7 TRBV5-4 CASSSSGVEQYF TGTGCCAGCAGCTCTTCAGGGGTCGAGCAGTACTTC
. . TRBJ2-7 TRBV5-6 CASSLGTGGTYEQYF TGTGCCAGCAGCTTGGGTACAGGCGGTACCTACGAGCAGTACTTC
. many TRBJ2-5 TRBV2 CASSGTGVPETQYF TGTGCCAGCAGTGGTACGGGAGTTCCAGAGACCCAGTACTTC
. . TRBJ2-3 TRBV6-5 CASSPMGLLVDTQYF TGTGCCAGCAGCCCGATGGGACTTCTAGTGGATACGCAGTATTTT
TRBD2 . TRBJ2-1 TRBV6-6 CASHSSGLAGGGEQFF TGTGCCAGCCATTCTTCCGGACTAGCGGGGGGGGGAGAGCAGTTCTTC
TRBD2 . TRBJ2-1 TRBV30 CAWSRTSGYNEQFF TGTGCCTGGAGTAGGACTAGCGGCTACAATGAGCAGTTCTTC
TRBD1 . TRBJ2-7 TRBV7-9 CASSSLGTGGAEEQYF TGTGCCAGCAGCTCCCTGGGGACAGGGGGCGCGGAGGAGCAGTACTTC
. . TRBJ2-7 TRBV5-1 CASSLQDSYEQYF TGCGCCAGCAGCTTGCAAGACAGTTACGAGCAGTACTTC
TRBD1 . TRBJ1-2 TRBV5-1 CASSGQGNYGYTF TGCGCCAGCAGCGGACAGGGAAACTATGGCTACACCTTC
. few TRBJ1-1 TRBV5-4 CASSSAGVQAFF TGTGCCAGCAGTTCCGCGGGGGTACAAGCTTTCTTT
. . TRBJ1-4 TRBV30 CAWGNTGSPNEKLFF TGTGCCTGGGGGAACACAGGGTCCCCAAATGAAAAACTGTTTTTT
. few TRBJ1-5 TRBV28 CASSLAVFSNQPQHF TGTGCCAGCAGTTTAGCGGTCTTCAGCAATCAGCCCCAGCATTTT
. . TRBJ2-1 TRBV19 CASSPLPGPPNEQFF TGTGCCAGTAGCCCTTTACCGGGTCCCCCGAATGAGCAGTTCTTC
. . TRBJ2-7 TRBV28 CASSRVPGEQYF TGTGCCAGCAGCCGGGTCCCGGGGGAGCAGTACTTC
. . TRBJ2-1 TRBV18 CASSPPSLSSYNEQFF TGTGCCAGCTCACCACCTTCCTTGAGCTCCTACAATGAGCAGTTCTTC
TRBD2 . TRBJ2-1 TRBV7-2 CASSLWGGRGNEQFF TGTGCCAGCAGCTTATGGGGCGGGAGGGGGAATGAGCAGTTCTTC
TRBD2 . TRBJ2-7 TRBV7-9 CASSLAASGRPEQYF TGTGCCAGCAGCTTAGCGGCTAGCGGGAGGCCCGAGCAGTACTTC
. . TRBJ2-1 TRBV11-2 CASSSTGEQFF TGTGCCAGCAGCTCTACAGGTGAGCAGTTCTTC
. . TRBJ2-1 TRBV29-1 CSVARPSDEQFF TGCAGCGTTGCCCGACCAAGCGATGAGCAGTTCTTC
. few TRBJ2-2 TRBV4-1 CASRQAIEPGELFF TGCGCCAGCAGACAAGCAATCGAGCCCGGGGAGCTGTTTTTT
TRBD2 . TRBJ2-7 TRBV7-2 CASSRRTSGSYEQYF TGTGCCAGCAGCCGACGGACTAGCGGGAGTTACGAGCAGTACTTC
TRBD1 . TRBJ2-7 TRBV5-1 CASSPRDRDSYEQYF TGCGCCAGCAGCCCCCGGGACAGGGACTCCTACGAGCAGTACTTC
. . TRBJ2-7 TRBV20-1 CSARRDYEQYF TGCAGTGCTAGGAGGGACTACGAGCAGTACTTC
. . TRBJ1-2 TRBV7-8 CASSLAWGRVGYDGYTF TGTGCCAGCAGCTTAGCCTGGGGCAGGGTTGGATATGATGGCTACACCTTC
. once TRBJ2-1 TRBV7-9 CASSSKPTGFATEQFF TGTGCCAGCAGCTCCAAGCCGACAGGTTTCGCTACTGAGCAGTTCTTC
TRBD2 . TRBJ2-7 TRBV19 CASRGGTSGSYEQYF TGTGCCAGTAGGGGGGGGACTAGCGGGAGCTACGAGCAGTACTTC
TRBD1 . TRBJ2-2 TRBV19 CASSIDSRGLGSGELFF TGTGCCAGTAGTATAGATTCCAGGGGGCTAGGGTCCGGGGAGCTGTTTTTT
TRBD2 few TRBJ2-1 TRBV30 CAWSVSSGGAYSGSDNEQFF TGTGCCTGGAGTGTATCGTCCGGGGGCGCTTATAGCGGGAGTGACAATGAGCAGTTCTTC
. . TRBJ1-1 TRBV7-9 CATRGSREGTEAFF TGTGCCACCCGGGGAAGCCGAGAAGGGACTGAAGCTTTCTTT
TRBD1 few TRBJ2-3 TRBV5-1 CASSSGQVLGTDTQYF TGCGCCAGCAGCTCGGGACAGGTCCTGGGCACAGATACGCAGTATTTT
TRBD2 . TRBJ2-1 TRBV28 CASSFVVAGSYNEQFF TGTGCCAGCAGTTTTGTGGTAGCGGGATCCTACAATGAGCAGTTCTTC
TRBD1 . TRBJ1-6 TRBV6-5 CASSLLDRGREALHF TGTGCCAGCAGTTTACTGGACAGGGGGCGCGAGGCCCTCCACTTT
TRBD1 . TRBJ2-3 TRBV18 CASSPGQGSTDTQYF TGTGCCAGCTCACCGGGACAGGGGAGCACAGATACGCAGTATTTT
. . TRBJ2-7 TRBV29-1 CSVEIGPGTYEQYF TGCAGCGTTGAAATAGGTCCAGGGACCTACGAGCAGTACTTC
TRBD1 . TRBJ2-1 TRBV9 CASSAGTVRNNEQFF TGTGCCAGCAGCGCAGGGACAGTCAGGAACAATGAGCAGTTCTTC
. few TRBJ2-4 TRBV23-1 CASRLDIQYF TGCGCCAGCAGGCTAGACATTCAGTACTTC
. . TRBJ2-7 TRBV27 CASTLSSRRLDEQYF TGTGCCAGCACCCTGAGTTCGCGTCGACTCGACGAGCAGTACTTC
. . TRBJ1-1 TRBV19 CASSLQMNTEAFF TGTGCCAGTAGTTTACAGATGAACACTGAAGCTTTCTTT
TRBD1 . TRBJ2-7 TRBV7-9 CASSPYEGAPSEQYF TGTGCCAGCAGCCCCTACGAGGGGGCGCCCAGCGAGCAGTACTTC
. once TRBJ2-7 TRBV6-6 CASRTISADGYEQYF TGTGCCAGCAGAACAATTAGCGCGGACGGCTACGAGCAGTACTTC
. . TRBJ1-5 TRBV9 CASSVSGGDQPQHF TGTGCCAGCAGCGTAAGTGGGGGCGATCAGCCCCAGCATTTT
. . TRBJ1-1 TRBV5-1 CASSFAGPLNTEAFF TGCGCCAGCAGCTTTGCAGGTCCCTTGAACACTGAAGCTTTCTTT
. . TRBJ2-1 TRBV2 CASSEVSGIHYNEQFF TGTGCCAGCAGTGAGGTTAGCGGAATACACTACAATGAGCAGTTCTTC
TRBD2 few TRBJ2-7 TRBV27 CASSPTSGASSYEQYF TGTGCCAGCAGTCCTACAAGCGGGGCGAGCTCCTACGAGCAGTACTTC
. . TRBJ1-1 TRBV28 CASRTRTKAFF TGTGCCAGCAGGACCCGGACAAAAGCTTTCTTT
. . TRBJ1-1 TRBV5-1 CASSGWTEPMNTEAFF TGCGCCAGCAGCGGGTGGACAGAACCGATGAACACTGAAGCTTTCTTT